Sequencing of this T cell receptor (beta chain) was carried out in a study of CD8+ T cells in alopecia areata. Overall study results and limits: Tofacitinib produced a significant decrease in scalp clonality and in expanded CD8+ clones among the top 100.

The sequencing template was cDNA reverse transcribed from extracted RNA. Profiled with immunoSEQ multiplex PCR; TCRdb holds only in-frame clones, not every one. The table lists fewer than 100,000 clones, about three quarters of them singletons, with around 15% in the top ten. Germline CDR1 reads MGHRA; CDR2 reads YSYEKL. The CDR3 totals 14 residues. V was clipped by 1 base and J by 3 bases, with 9 bases between them. Specified treatment: oral pan-JAK inhibitor, 5-10 mg twice daily. The sample holds a few counts of this clone. The target antigen is unknown. The material sequenced was CD8+ T cells sorted from blood, taken around week 42, from a patient treated with tofacitinib. This sequence joins TRBV4-1 and TRBJ1-2, with D possibly matching TRBD1 (5 bases). This receptor was obtained from a human donor with alopecia areata. CDR3 amino acids: CASSQGKGYYGYTF. The CDR3 coding sequence is TGCGCCAGCAGCCAAGGCAAGGGGTACTATGGCTACACCTTC.